Listed below are T cell receptor beta chains from one sample, sequenced in a study of OX40 agonist ivuxolimab in advanced cancers. The table came from immunoSEQ multiplex PCR; TCRdb's copy has only in-frame clones and leaves some out. Of roughly 53,000 clones in the sample, around 83% were seen once. The specimen comprised CD4+ or CD8+ T cells sorted from blood, sampled in a trial of the OX40 agonist ivuxolimab. The receptors were sampled from an adult with an advanced solid tumor such as melanoma, head and neck, liver or kidney cancer. The CDR3 runs from the conserved cysteine through the conserved F or W. A D gene is named only where the DNA matches it firmly. Rows give clone size only sometimes, using once, few, many, or a class for an expanded clone.

TRBJ2-7,.,.,TRBV6-1,TGTGCCAGCAGCGAAGCGACAGACTACGAGCAGTACTTC,CASSEATDYEQYF
TRBJ1-3,.,.,TRBV5-5,TGTGCCAGCAGCAGGGACACCGGCTCTGGAAACACCATATATTTT,CASSRDTGSGNTIYF
TRBJ1-6,.,.,TRBV6-1,TGTGCCAGCAGTGAAGTGACAGCCTATAATTCACCCCTCCACTTT,CASSEVTAYNSPLHF
TRBJ1-1,.,.,TRBV6-6,TGTGCCAGCAGCAACCCCAGGGGCACTGAAGCTTTCTTT,CASSNPRGTEAFF
TRBJ2-2,.,.,TRBV28,TGTGCCAGCAGTTTGGCCCGTTTGGCGAACACCGGGGAGCTGTTTTTT,CASSLARLANTGELFF
TRBJ1-5,.,.,TRBV4-1,TGCGCCAGCAGCCAAGATCACAGGGACGGTCCCCAGCATTTT,CASSQDHRDGPQHF
TRBJ1-5,.,.,TRBV5-4,TGTGCCAGCAGCATTACTGGGAGCGGAGATCAGCCCCAGCATTTT,CASSITGSGDQPQHF
TRBJ1-5,TRBD1,.,TRBV5-6,TGTGCCAGCACCATTTACAGGGGAGATCAGCCCCAGCATTTT,CASTIYRGDQPQHF
TRBJ1-1,.,few,TRBV28,TGTGCCAGCAGGGGGCCCTTCCACCTTAACACTGAAGCTTTCTTT,CASRGPFHLNTEAFF
TRBJ1-3,.,.,TRBV7-2,TGTGCCAGCAGCTTAGGTTCCCCCGCACTAAGCTTCGGAAACACCATATATTTT,CASSLGSPALSFGNTIYF
TRBJ2-6,TRBD2,.,TRBV7-6,TGTGCCAGCAGCTCTATAGCGGGAGCTTCTGGGGCCAACGTCCTGACTTTC,CASSSIAGASGANVLTF
TRBJ2-1,TRBD1,.,TRBV4-2,TGTGCCAGCAGTTCACAGGGGAATGAGCAGTTCTTC,CASSSQGNEQFF
TRBJ1-1,.,.,TRBV2,TGTGCCAGCGGTCAGCGGTGGAACACTGAAGCTTTCTTT,CASGQRWNTEAFF
TRBJ1-6,TRBD1,.,TRBV19,TGTGCCAGTAAGGAGGGGGCAGGAAATTCACCCCTCCACTTT,CASKEGAGNSPLHF
TRBJ2-5,.,.,TRBV18,TGTGCCAGCTCACCGGGCATCCAAGAGACCCAGTACTTC,CASSPGIQETQYF
TRBJ2-5,.,once,TRBV19,TGTGCCAGTAGTGCCTCATATGGGGTTCAAGAGACCCAGTACTTC,CASSASYGVQETQYF
TRBJ2-1,TRBD2,.,TRBV5-1,TGCGCCAGCAGCACCAATAGCGGGCGAGAAAACAATGAGCAGTTCTTC,CASSTNSGRENNEQFF
TRBJ2-3,.,.,TRBV7-2,TGTGCCAGCAGCTTAGATACAGATACGCAGTATTTT,CASSLDTDTQYF
TRBJ1-1,.,.,TRBV30,TGTGCCTGGAATGGGCGGGGAGCCACTGAAGCTTTCTTT,CAWNGRGATEAFF
TRBJ2-1,.,.,TRBV6-6,TGTGCCAGCAGTGGGACAGTCCCCCGGGGGAACAATGAGCAGTTCTTC,CASSGTVPRGNNEQFF
TRBJ2-1,.,once,TRBV5-1,TGCGCCAGCAGCCTGAGAGAACTTCGCGGCAATGAGCAGTTCTTC,CASSLRELRGNEQFF
TRBJ2-3,.,.,TRBV18,TGTGCCAGCTCACGGACGAGTAGCACAGATACGCAGTATTTT,CASSRTSSTDTQYF
TRBJ1-1,TRBD1,.,TRBV4-2,TGTGCCAGCAGCCATCGACAGGGGCACGAAGCTTTCTTT,CASSHRQGHEAFF
TRBJ2-1,TRBD2,.,TRBV10-3,TGTGCCATCAGTGTAGGGCGGGGGGGCCCCAATGAGCAGTTCTTC,CAISVGRGGPNEQFF
TRBJ1-1,.,.,TRBV29-1,TGCAGCGTTGAAAAGACAGGTATCATGAACACTGAAGCTTTCTTT,CSVEKTGIMNTEAFF
TRBJ2-1,TRBD1,.,TRBV28,TGTGCCAGCAGTTTCACCGGGACAGCGCTTAATGAGCAGTTCTTC,CASSFTGTALNEQFF
TRBJ1-5,TRBD1,.,TRBV5-4,TGTGCCAGCAGCTTGGCCGGACAGGGACGCAATCAGCCCCAGCATTTT,CASSLAGQGRNQPQHF
TRBJ1-1,.,.,TRBV15,TGTGCCACCAGCAGTTCACATAACACTGAAGCTTTCTTT,CATSSSHNTEAFF
TRBJ1-6,.,.,TRBV5-6,TGTGCCAGCAGACCTGGATCGCTTGGGTTTCCCTATAATTCACCCCTCCACTTT,CASRPGSLGFPYNSPLHF
TRBJ2-5,TRBD2,once,TRBV30,TGTGCCTGGAGTCAGGGTAGCGGGGGAGAGACCCAGTACTTC,CAWSQGSGGETQYF
TRBJ2-3,.,.,TRBV5-1,TGCGCCAGCAGCTCACCAAACACAGATACGCAGTATTTT,CASSSPNTDTQYF
TRBJ2-1,TRBD2,.,TRBV11-2,TGTGCCAGCAACGTTTTCGGGACTAGAGACAATGAGCAGTTCTTC,CASNVFGTRDNEQFF
TRBJ2-2,TRBD2,.,TRBV4-1,TGCGCCAGCAGCCCCTTCCAGCGGGGTAACACCGGGGAGCTGTTTTTT,CASSPFQRGNTGELFF
TRBJ1-2,.,.,TRBV7-9,TGTGCCAGCAGCTTAAGGGAGACCCAAACTCGGGGCTACACCTTC,CASSLRETQTRGYTF
TRBJ1-1,TRBD1,.,TRBV4-1,TGCGCCAGCAGCCAAGGGCCCGGGGCAGGGGGCATGGGGGTTGAAGCTTTCTTT,CASSQGPGAGGMGVEAFF
TRBJ1-1,.,.,TRBV7-8,TGTGCCAGCAGCTTGGAGGGAAACACTGAAGCTTTCTTT,CASSLEGNTEAFF
TRBJ2-7,TRBD1,.,TRBV28,TGTGCCGCAGGACAGGGAAGAGAGAGGCAGTACTTC,CAAGQGRERQYF
TRBJ1-2,.,.,TRBV6-5,TGTGCCAGCAGTTACTCGACCGGCGGCTACACCTTC,CASSYSTGGYTF
TRBJ1-5,TRBD1,.,TRBV7-2,TGTGCCAGCAGTAAATGGGGACAGGGGGATTATCAGCCCCAGCATTTT,CASSKWGQGDYQPQHF
TRBJ2-3,.,.,TRBV19,TGTGCCAGTAGTATTAGCACAGATACGCAGTATTTT,CASSISTDTQYF
TRBJ1-2,TRBD1,few,TRBV6-6,TGTGCCAGCAGTGGGACAGGGGAAGGAGGCTACACCTTC,CASSGTGEGGYTF